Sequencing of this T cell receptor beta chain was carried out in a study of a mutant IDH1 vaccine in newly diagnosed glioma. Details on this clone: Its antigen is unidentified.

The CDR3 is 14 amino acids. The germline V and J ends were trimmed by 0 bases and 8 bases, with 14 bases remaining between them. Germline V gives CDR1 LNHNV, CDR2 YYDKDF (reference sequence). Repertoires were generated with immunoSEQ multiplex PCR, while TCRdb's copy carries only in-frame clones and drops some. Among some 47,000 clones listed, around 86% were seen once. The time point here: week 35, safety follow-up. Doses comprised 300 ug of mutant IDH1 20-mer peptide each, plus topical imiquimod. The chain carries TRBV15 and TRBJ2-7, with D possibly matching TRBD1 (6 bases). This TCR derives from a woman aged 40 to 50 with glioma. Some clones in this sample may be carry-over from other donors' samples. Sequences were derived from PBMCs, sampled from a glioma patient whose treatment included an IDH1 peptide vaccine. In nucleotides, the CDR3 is TGTGCCACCAGCAGAGAGGGGGCGCAGGAACAGCAGTACTTC. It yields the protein CATSREGAQEQQYF.